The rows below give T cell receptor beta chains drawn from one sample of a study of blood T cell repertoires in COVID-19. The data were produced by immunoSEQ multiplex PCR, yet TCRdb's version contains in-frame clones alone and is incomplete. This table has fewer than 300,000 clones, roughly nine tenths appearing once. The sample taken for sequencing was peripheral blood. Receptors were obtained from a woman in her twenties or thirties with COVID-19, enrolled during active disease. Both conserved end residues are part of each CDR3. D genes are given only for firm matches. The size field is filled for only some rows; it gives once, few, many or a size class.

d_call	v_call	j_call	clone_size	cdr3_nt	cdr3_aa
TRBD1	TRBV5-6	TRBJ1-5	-	TGTGCCAGCAGCTCTATGACAGGGCTTTACAATCAGCCCCAGCATTTT	CASSSMTGLYNQPQHF
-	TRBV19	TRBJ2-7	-	TGTGCCAGTAGTGAGGGGGGGCAGTTCTACGAGCAGTACTTC	CASSEGGQFYEQYF
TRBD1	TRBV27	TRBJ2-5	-	TGTGCCAGCACCTCAGGTGCTGGACAGGGGGTCGAAGAGACCCAGTACTTC	CASTSGAGQGVEETQYF
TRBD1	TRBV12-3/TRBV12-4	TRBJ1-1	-	TGTGCCAGCAGCTCAGGGGGCCCCCCTGAAGCTTTCTTT	CASSSGGPPEAFF
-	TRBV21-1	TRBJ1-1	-	TGTGCCACCTCCAAGGAGGGGGCGAACACTGAAGCTTTCTTT	CATSKEGANTEAFF
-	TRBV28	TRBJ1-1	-	TGTGCCAGCAGTTGGGGTCGGGGCAGGGGATATGAGAACACTGAAGCTTTCTTT	CASSWGRGRGYENTEAFF
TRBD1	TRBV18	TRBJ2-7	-	TGTGCCAGCTCTCCCCCGGGACAGGGCGGGACCGTCTACGAGCAGTACTTC	CASSPPGQGGTVYEQYF
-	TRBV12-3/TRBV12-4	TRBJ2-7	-	TGTGCCAGCAGATTCGGACAGAACTACGAGCAGTACTTC	CASRFGQNYEQYF
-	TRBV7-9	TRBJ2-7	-	TGTGCCAGCAGCTTAGTTTCCGCGGACGAGCAGTACTTC	CASSLVSADEQYF
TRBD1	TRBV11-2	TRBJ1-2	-	TGTGCCAGCAACGCCGGGACAGGGGGCAAATACTTCTATGGCTACACCTTC	CASNAGTGGKYFYGYTF
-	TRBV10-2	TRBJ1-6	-	TGCGCCAGCAGTTTTACAGGGAAATCACCCCTCCACTTT	CASSFTGKSPLHF
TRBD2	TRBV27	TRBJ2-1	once	TGTGCCAGCAGACCAGCCGGAGCGGGGGGGCCGGGTGAGCAGTTCTTC	CASRPAGAGGPGEQFF
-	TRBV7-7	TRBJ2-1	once	TGTGCCAGCAGCTTAATTGGCGGAAATGAGCAGTTCTTC	CASSLIGGNEQFF